Presented here are 14 T cell receptor beta chains from one specimen sequenced in a study of STAT3 mutations in large granular lymphocyte leukemia. Study-level findings and limits: At least one immunodominant TCR beta clonotype appeared in every T-cell large granular lymphocyte leukemia patient.

No antigen has been identified for these receptors. The method was immunoSEQ multiplex PCR; TCRdb's version includes in-frame clones alone and lacks a portion of them. Counted here are hundreds of clones, around 49% occurring once; the ten biggest clones make up approximately 99%. Sequenced input: peripheral blood mononuclear cells. Receptors originate from a woman aged 45-60 years with T-cell large granular lymphocyte leukemia. Some clones in this sample may be carry-over from other donors' samples.

This clone was observed a handful of times. The rearrangement uses TRBV6-1 and TRBJ1-2; 9 positions match TRBD1. From germline, CDR1 is MNHNS and CDR2 SASEGT. V dropped 3 bases and J dropped 4; count of bases not matched to a gene: 3. The CDR3 consists of 14 residues. CDR3 in amino acids: CASSDGTGLYGYTF. For the CDR3, the DNA is TGTGCCAGCAGTGACGGGACAGGGCTCTATGGCTACACCTTC.

This sequence joins TRBV5-4 and TRBJ2-7; TRBD1 agrees at 9 bases. The CDR3 covers 14 residues. J was trimmed by 1 base and V by 2 bases; bases with no gene match: 1. The germline V gene has CDR1 SGHNT and CDR2 YYREEE (reference sequence). The CDR3 DNA reads TGTGCCAGCAGCTTTGGGACAGGGTCCTACGAGCAGTACTTC. Amino acid sequence: CASSFGTGSYEQYF.

The V call is TRBV7-9, the J call TRBJ2-3; D gene unclear. The germline V and J ends were trimmed by 4 bases and 3 bases, with 5 bases remaining between them. The germline gives CDR1 SEHNR, CDR2 FQNEAQ (reference sequence). The CDR3 totals 12 residues. In DNA, the CDR3 is TGTGCCAGCAGCTCACCGACAGATACGCAGTATTTT. Translated: CASSSPTDTQYF.

J is TRBJ2-6 and V is TRBV18; unclear D gene. Germline CDR1 reads KGHSH; CDR2 reads LQKENI. The ends were cut back, 3 bases at V and 2 bases at J, with 5 bases in the middle. The length of the CDR3 is 14 residues. CDR3 loop: CASSPLTGANVLTF. The CDR3 DNA reads TGTGCCAGCTCACCTCTAACTGGGGCCAACGTCCTGACTTTC. The variable domain in full, with the rest retrieved from reference TRBV18 and TRBJ2-6, is NAGVMQNPRHLVRRRGQEARLRCSPMKGHSHVYWYRQLPEEGLKFMVYLQKENIIDESGMPKERFSAEFPKEGPSILRIQQVVRGDSAAYFCASSPLTGANVLTFGAGSRLTVL.

The chain has TRBV30 and TRBJ2-7; maybe TRBD1 (5 bases). The CDR3 is made up of 12 amino acids. Germline-derived CDR1 and CDR2 are GTSNPN and SVGIG (reference sequence). The V end lost 4 bases, the J end lost 2 bases, and 9 bases lay between the germline ends. The CDR3: CAWKRGAYEQYF. Written as DNA, the CDR3 is TGTGCCTGGAAAAGGGGCGCCTACGAGCAGTACTTC.

Note on this clone: A junction boundary mismatches the germline segment, possibly from a read error. The rearrangement links TRBV4-1 to TRBJ2-1, with 8 nucleotides matching TRBD2. The CDR3 spans 15 residues. Germline CDR1 reads MGHRA; CDR2 reads YSYEKL. CDR3 sequence: CASSDLAGMLGRQFF. The CDR3 DNA is TGTGCCAGCAGCGACCTAGCGGGTATGCTCGGTCGGCAGTTCTTC.

This clone is classed as medium-sized. The rearrangement joins TRBV4-2 to TRBJ2-7; TRBD1 aligns across 8 bases. The ends lost 0 bases at V and 6 bases at J; junction bases unmatched: 10. Germline CDR1 reads LGHNA; CDR2 reads YNFKEQ. The CDR3 sequence is 16 residues long. CDR3 region: CASSQDGGQVGLEQYF. The CDR3 DNA reads TGTGCCAGCAGCCAAGATGGGGGACAGGTGGGTCTCGAGCAGTACTTC.

The chain is built from TRBV30 and TRBJ2-7, with D perhaps matching TRBD1 (5 bases). V was cut by 4 bases and J by 11 bases, with 15 bases left in between. This CDR3 region has 11 residues. Germline CDR1 reads GTSNPN; CDR2 reads SVGIG (reference sequence). For the CDR3, the DNA is TGTGCCTGGACTGTCGACAGAGTAAAGTACTTC. It translates to CAWTVDRVKYF.

The chain recombines TRBV5-4 with TRBJ2-7; D may be TRBD1 (5 bases). The CDR3 length is 11 residues. The germline V gene encodes CDR1 SGHNT and CDR2 YYREEE (reference sequence). The V end lost 0 bases, the J end lost 7 bases, and 5 bases lay between the germline ends. CDR3 protein: CASSLAGEQYF. In nucleotides, the CDR3 is TGTGCCAGCAGCTTGGCAGGGGAGCAGTACTTC.

The chain employs TRBV14 and TRBJ1-2; no reliable D call. V dropped 0 bases and J dropped 3 bases, with 8 bases sitting between them. The germline gives CDR1 SGHDN, CDR2 FVKESK. The CDR3 length is 14 residues. For the CDR3, the DNA is TGTGCCAGCAGCCAAGATCGAGCCCACTATGGCTACACCTTC. Translation gives CASSQDRAHYGYTF.

This clone was picked up a small number of times. The V and J genes are TRBV12-5 and TRBJ1-1; D remains unclear. The length of the CDR3 is 12 residues. Trimming removed 1 base at V and 5 bases at J, with 5 bases between. Germline values: CDR1 LGHNT, CDR2 FRNRAP. CDR3 loop: CASGLDLTEAFF. CDR3 bases: TGTGCTAGTGGTTTGGATCTTACTGAAGCTTTCTTT. The full variable domain, rest sourced from reference TRBV12-5 and TRBJ1-1, is DARVTQTPRHKVTEMGQEVTMRCQPILGHNTVFWYRQTMMQGLELLAYFRNRAPLDDSGMPKDRFSAEMPDATLATLKIQPSEPRDSAVYFCASGLDLTEAFFGQGTRLTVV.

In its sample, this clone was seen a few times. The chain has TRBV7-8 and TRBJ2-2; D unresolved. Germline V gives CDR1 SGHVS, CDR2 FQNEAQ. With 1 base removed from V and 5 bases from J, the gap between germline ends came to 8 bases. This CDR3 comprises 14 residues. CDR3 sequence (DNA): TGTGCCAGCAGCTTAGTTTCGGCGACCGGGGAGCTGTTTTTT. Its protein product is CASSLVSATGELFF.

The chain carries TRBV4-3 and TRBJ2-1; 11 positions match TRBD1. The ends lost 4 bases at V and 6 bases at J; junction bases unmatched: 5. Per germline, CDR1 LGHNA and CDR2 YSLEER. The CDR3 is 15 amino acids. The CDR3 is CASSRGQGAANEQFF. The DNA for the CDR3 is TGCGCCAGCAGCCGAGGACAGGGGGCGGCCAATGAGCAGTTCTTC.

By sample fraction, this clone is hyperexpanded. The chain uses TRBV13 and TRBJ2-1; 8 bases agree with TRBD2. Germline assignment: CDR1 PRHDT and CDR2 FYEKMQ (reference sequence). V lost 5 bases to trimming and J lost 12 bases; unmatched junction nucleotides: 15. The CDR3 covers 15 residues. The CDR3 DNA follows: TGTGCCAGCAGCGACCTAGCGGGTATGCTCGGTCGGCAGTTCTTC. It specifies CASSDLAGMLGRQFF. The full variable domain, with the rest looked up from reference TRBV13 and TRBJ2-1, is AAGVIQSPRHLIKEKRETATLKCYPIPRHDTVYWYQQGPGQDPQFLISFYEKMQSDKGSIPDRFSAQQFSDYHSELNMSSLELGDSALYFCASSDLAGMLGRQFFGPGTRLTVL.